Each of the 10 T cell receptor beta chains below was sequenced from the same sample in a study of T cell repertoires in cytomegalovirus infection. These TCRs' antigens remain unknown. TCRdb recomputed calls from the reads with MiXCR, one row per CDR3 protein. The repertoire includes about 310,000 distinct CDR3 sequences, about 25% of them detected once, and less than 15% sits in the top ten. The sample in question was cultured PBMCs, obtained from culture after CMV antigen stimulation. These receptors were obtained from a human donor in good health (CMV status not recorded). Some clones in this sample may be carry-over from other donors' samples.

The chain's CDR3 is CATSRGLGQGCEQYF. The CDR3 DNA is TGTGCCACCAGCAGAGGGTTGGGACAGGGGTGCGAGCAGTACTTC. The chain has TRBV15 and TRBJ2-7, with 10 bases that match TRBD1. Trimming cost V 1 base and J 6 bases; bases outside gene matches: 6. CDR3 size: 15 residues. The germline V gene has CDR1 LNHNV and CDR2 YYDKDF (reference sequence).

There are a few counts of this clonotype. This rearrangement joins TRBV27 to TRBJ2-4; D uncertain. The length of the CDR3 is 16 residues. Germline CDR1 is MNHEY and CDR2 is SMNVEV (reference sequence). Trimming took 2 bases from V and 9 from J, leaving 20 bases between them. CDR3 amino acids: CASSLGVGPSRSIQYF. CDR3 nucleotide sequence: TGTGCCAGCAGTTTAGGCGTGGGCCCTAGTCGGAGCATTCAGTACTTC.

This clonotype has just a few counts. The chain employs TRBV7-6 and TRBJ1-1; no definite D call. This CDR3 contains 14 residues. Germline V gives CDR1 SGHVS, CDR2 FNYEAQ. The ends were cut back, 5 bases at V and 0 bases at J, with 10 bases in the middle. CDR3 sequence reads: CASSLSELNTEAFF. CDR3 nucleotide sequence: TGTGCCAGCAGCCTTAGCGAACTGAACACTGAAGCTTTCTTT.

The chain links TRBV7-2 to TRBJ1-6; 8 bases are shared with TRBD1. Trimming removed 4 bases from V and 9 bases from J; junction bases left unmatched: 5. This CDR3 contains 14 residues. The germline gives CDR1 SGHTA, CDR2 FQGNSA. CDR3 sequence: CASSSQGATSPLHF. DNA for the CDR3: TGTGCCAGCAGCTCCCAGGGGGCGACTTCACCCCTCCACTTT.

CDR3 sequence (DNA): TGTGCCAGCAGCTTAGTCACGCAGATAGGGGTCAAAAACATTCAGTACTTC. Its translation: CASSLVTQIGVKNIQYF. The rearrangement joins TRBV7-9 to TRBJ2-4, with a weak D call TRBD1 (5 bases). The CDR3 length is 17 residues. Germline values: CDR1 SEHNR, CDR2 FQNEAQ (reference sequence). V was trimmed by 1 base and J by 3 bases, leaving 16 bases between them.

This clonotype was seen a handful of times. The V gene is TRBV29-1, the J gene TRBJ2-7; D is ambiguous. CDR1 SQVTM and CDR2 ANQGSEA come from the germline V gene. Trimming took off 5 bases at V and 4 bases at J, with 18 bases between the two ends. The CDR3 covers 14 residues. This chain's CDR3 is CSVLNVPPGYEQYF. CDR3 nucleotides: TGCAGCGTTTTAAACGTACCCCCTGGGTACGAGCAGTACTTC.

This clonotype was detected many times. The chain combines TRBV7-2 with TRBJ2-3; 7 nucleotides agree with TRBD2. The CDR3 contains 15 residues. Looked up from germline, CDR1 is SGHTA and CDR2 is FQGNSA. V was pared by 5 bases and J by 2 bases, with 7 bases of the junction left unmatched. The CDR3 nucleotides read TGTGCCAGCAGCCCTAGCGGACTGAACACAGATACGCAGTATTTT. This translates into CASSPSGLNTDTQYF.

The CDR3 is CASSQAGTGYEQYV. The CDR3 DNA follows: TGTGCCAGCAGCCAGGCAGGGACAGGGTACGAGCAGTACGTC. This chain joins TRBV6-6 and TRBJ2-7; 9 positions agree with TRBD1. The CDR3 is 14 amino acids. CDR1 is MNHNY and CDR2 is SVGAGI in the germline V gene (reference sequence). V lost 6 bases to trimming and J lost 4 bases; unmatched junction nucleotides: 7.

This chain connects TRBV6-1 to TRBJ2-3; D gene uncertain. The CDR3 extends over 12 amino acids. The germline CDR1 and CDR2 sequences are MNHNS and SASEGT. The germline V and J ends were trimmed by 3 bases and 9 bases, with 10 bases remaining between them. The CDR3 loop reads CASSEAAQTQYF. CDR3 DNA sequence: TGTGCCAGCAGTGAGGCAGCACAAACGCAGTATTTT.

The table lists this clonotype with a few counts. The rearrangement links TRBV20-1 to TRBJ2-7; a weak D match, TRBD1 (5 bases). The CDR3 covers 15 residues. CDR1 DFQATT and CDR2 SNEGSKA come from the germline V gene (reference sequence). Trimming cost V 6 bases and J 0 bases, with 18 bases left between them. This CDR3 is CSAIAQGASSYEQYV. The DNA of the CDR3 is TGCAGTGCCATCGCCCAAGGGGCAAGCTCCTACGAGCAGTACGTC.